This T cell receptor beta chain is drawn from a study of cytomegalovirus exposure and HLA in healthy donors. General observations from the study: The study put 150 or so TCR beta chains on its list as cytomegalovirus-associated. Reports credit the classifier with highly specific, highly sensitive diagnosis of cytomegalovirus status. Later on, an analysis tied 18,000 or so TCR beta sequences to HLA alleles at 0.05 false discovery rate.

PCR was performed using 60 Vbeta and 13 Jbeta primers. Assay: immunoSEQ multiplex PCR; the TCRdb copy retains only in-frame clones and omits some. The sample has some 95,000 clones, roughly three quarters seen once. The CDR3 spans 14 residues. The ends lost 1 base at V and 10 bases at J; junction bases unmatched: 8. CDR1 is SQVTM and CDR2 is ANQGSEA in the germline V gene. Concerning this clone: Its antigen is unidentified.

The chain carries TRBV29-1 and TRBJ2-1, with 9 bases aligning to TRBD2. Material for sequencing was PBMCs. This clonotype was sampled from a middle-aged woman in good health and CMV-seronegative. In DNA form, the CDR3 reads TGCAGCGTTGAAGGAGCTAGCGGGGCGGGAGAGCAGTTCTTC. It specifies CSVEGASGAGEQFF.